The clone carrying this T cell receptor (beta chain) was counted ten times or more. Sequence at one end of the junction differs from germline and may be a read error. Germline V gene lookup returns CDR1 DFQATT and CDR2 SNEGSKA (reference sequence). The CDR3 extends over 12 amino acids. This sample stems from a study of T-cell reconstitution after alpha-beta-depleted transplantation in children. A TCRbeta library incorporating unique molecular identifiers was prepared. MiXCR, run by TCRdb on the PCR reads, gives a single entry per CDR3 protein. The sample has about 640,000 distinct CDR3 sequences; around a sixth are singletons.

V is TRBV20-1 and J is TRBJ2-1, with TRBD2 matching 11 bases. The TCR comes from a human donor who donated a stem cell graft to a child with acute myeloid leukemia. Source: PBMCs from the stem cell graft donor, taken from the stem cell graft. The DNA for the CDR3 is TGCAGTGCCTCGTCTAGCGGGGGGAGATGGATCTTC. Translation: CSASSSGGRWIF.